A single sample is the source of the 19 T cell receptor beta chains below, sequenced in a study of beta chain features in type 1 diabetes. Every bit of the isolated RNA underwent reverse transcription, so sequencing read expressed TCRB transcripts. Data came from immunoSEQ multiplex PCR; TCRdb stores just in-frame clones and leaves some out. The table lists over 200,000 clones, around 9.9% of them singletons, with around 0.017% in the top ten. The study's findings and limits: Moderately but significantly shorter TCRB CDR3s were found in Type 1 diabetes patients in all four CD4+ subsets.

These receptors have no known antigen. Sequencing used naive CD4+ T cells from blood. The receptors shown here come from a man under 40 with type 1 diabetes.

Here the CDR3 reads CASSSYRGPEETQYF. The DNA of the CDR3 is TGCGCCAGCAGCTCATACAGGGGGCCTGAGGAGACCCAGTACTTC. The chain couples TRBV5-1 to TRBJ2-5; 9 bases agree with TRBD1. There are 15 residues in the CDR3. Germline V gives CDR1 SGHRS, CDR2 YFSETQ. The junction had 8 bases not matched to a gene; V was cut back by 3 bases and J by 5 bases.

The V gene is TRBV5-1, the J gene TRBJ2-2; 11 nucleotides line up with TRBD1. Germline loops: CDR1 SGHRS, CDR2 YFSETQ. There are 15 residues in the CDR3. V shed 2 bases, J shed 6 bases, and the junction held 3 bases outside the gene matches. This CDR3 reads CASSFPGQGAGELFF. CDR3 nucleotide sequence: TGCGCCAGCAGCTTCCCGGGACAGGGGGCCGGGGAGCTGTTTTTT.

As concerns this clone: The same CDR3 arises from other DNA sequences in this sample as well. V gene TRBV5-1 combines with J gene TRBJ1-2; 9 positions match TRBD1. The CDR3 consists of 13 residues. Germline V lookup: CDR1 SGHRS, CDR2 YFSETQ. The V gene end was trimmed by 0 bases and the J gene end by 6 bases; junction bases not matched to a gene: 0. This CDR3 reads CASSLGTGDGYTF. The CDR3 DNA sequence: TGCGCCAGCAGCTTGGGGACAGGGGATGGCTACACCTTC.

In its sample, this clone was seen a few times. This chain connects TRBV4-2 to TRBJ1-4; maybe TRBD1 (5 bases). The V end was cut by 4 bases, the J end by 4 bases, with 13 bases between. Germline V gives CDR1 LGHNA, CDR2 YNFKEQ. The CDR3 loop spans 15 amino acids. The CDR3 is CASSRPDRVNEKLFF. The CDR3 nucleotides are TGTGCCAGCAGCCGTCCAGACAGAGTTAATGAAAAACTGTTTTTT.

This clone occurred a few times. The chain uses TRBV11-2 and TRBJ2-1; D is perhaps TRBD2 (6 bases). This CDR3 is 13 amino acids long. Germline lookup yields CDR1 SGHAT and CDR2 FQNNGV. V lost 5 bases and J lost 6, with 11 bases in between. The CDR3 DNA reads TGTGCCAGCAGCCCGGGAGTGGGCAATGAGCAGTTCTTC. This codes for CASSPGVGNEQFF.

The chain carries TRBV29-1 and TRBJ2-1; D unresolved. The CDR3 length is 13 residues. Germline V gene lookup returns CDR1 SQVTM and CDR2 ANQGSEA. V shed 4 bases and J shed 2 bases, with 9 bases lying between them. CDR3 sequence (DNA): TGCAGCGTTGGGGCTATGGCCTACAATGAGCAGTTCTTC. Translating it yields CSVGAMAYNEQFF.

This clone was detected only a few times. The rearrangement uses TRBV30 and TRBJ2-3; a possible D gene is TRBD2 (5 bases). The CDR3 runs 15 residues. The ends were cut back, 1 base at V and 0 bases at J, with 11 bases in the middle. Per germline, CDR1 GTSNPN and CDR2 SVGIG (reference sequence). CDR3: CAWSASYLSTDTQYF. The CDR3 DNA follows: TGTGCCTGGAGTGCTAGCTACCTAAGCACAGATACGCAGTATTTT.

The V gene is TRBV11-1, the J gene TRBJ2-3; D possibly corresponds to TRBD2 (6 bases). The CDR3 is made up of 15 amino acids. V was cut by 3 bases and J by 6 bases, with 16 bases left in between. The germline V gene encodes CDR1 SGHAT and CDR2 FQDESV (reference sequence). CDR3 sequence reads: CASSFYGGTGDTQYF. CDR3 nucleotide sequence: TGTGCCAGCAGCTTCTACGGGGGTACCGGGGATACGCAGTATTTT. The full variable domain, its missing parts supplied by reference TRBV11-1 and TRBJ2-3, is EAEVAQSPRYKITEKSQAVAFWCDPISGHATLYWYRQILGQGPELLVQFQDESVVDDSQLPKDRFSAERLKGVDSTLKIQPAELGDSAMYLCASSFYGGTGDTQYFGPGTRLTVL.

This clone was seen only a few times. The CDR3 bases are TGTGCCAGCAGTTACCCTGACAGGGGGACTGAAGCTTTCTTT. This sequence encodes CASSYPDRGTEAFF. This chain uses TRBV7-2 with TRBJ1-1, with 9 positions matching TRBD1. V shed 6 bases and J 5 bases; nucleotides not matched to a gene: 7. There are 14 residues in the CDR3. In germline, CDR1 is SGHTA, CDR2 FQGNSA.

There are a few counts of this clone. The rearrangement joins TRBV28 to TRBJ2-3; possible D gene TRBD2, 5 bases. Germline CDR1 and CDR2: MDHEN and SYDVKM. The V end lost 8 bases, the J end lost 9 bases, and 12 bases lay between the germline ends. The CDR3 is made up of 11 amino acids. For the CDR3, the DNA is TGTGCCAGCCGGAGGCTTGGGACGCAGTATTTT. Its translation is CASRRLGTQYF.

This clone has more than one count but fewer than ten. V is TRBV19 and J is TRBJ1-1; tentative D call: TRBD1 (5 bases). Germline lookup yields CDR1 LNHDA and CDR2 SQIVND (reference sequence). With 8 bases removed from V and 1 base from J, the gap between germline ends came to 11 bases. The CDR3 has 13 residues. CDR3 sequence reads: CASLPDRNTEAFF. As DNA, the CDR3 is TGTGCCAGTCTTCCCGACAGGAACACTGAAGCTTTCTTT. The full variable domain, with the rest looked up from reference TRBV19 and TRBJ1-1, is DGGITQSPKYLFRKEGQNVTLSCEQNLNHDAMYWYRQDPGQGLRLIYYSQIVNDFQKGDIAEGYSVSREKKESFPLTVTSAQKNPTAFYLCASLPDRNTEAFFGQGTRLTVV.

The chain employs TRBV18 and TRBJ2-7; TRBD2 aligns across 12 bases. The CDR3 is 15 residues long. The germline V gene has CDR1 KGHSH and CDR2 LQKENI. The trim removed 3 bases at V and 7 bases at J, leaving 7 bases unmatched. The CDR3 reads CASSPLAGGPSEQYF. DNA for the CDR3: TGTGCCAGCTCACCCCTAGCGGGGGGGCCAAGTGAGCAGTACTTC.

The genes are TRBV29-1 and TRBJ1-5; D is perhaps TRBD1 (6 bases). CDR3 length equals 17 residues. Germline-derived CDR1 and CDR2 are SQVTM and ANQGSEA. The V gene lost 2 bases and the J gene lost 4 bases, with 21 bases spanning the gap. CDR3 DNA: TGCAGCGTTGAAATGGACAGCCGTTCACCACAAAATCAGCCCCAGCATTTT. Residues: CSVEMDSRSPQNQPQHF.

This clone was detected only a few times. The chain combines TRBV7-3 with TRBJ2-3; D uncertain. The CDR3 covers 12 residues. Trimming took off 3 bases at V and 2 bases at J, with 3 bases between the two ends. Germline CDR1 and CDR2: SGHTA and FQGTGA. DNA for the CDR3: TGTGCCAGCAGCTTGTACACAGATACGCAGTATTTT. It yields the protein CASSLYTDTQYF.

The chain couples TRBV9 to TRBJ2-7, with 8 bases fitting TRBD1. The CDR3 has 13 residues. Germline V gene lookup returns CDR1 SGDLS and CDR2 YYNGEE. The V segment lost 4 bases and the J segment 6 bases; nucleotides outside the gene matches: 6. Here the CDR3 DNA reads TGTGCCAGCAGCCCCTGGGACAGGACCGAGCAGTACTTC. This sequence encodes CASSPWDRTEQYF. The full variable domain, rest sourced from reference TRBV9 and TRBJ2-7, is DSGVTQTPKHLITATGQRVTLRCSPRSGDLSVYWYQQSLDQGLQFLIQYYNGEERAKGNILERFSAQQFPDLHSELNLSSLELGDSALYFCASSPWDRTEQYFGPGTRLTVT.

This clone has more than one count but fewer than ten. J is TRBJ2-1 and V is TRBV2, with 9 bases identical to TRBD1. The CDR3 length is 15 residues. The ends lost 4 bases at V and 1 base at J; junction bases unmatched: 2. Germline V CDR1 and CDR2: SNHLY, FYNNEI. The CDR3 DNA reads TGTGCCAGCAGTGTGGACAGGGGTTCCTACAATGAGCAGTTCTTC. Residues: CASSVDRGSYNEQFF.

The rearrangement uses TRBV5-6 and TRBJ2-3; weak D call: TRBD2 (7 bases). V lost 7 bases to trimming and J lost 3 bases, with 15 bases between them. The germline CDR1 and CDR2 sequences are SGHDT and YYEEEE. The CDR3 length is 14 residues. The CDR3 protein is CASGGGPSTDTQYF. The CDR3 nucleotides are TGTGCCAGCGGCGGGGGCCCCTCGACAGATACGCAGTATTTT.

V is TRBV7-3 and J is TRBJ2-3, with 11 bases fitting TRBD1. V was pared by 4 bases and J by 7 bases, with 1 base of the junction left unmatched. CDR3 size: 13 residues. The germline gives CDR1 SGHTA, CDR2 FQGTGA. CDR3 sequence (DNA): TGTGCCAGCAGCTCGGACAGGGGGCATACGCAGTATTTT. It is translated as CASSSDRGHTQYF.

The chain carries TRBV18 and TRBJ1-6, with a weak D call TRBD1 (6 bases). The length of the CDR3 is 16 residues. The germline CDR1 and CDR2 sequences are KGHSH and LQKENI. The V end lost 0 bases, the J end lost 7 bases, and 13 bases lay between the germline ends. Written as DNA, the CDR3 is TGTGCCAGCTCACCACCACAGGGTAGGGCGAATTCACCCCTCCACTTT. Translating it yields CASSPPQGRANSPLHF.